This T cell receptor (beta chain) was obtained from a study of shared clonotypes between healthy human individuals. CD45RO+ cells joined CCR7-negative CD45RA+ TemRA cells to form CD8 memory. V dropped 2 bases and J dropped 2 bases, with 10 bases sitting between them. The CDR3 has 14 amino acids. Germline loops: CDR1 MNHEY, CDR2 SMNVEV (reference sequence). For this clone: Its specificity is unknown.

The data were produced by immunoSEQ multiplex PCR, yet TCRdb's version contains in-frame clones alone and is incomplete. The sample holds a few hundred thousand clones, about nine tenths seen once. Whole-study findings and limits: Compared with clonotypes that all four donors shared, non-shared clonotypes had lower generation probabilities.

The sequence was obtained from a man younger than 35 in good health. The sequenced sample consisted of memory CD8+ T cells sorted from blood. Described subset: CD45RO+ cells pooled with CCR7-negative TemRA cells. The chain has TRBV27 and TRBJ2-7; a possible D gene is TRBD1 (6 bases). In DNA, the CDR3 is TGTGCCAGCAGTTTAGGGGACAAACCCTACGAGCAGTACTTC. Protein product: CASSLGDKPYEQYF.